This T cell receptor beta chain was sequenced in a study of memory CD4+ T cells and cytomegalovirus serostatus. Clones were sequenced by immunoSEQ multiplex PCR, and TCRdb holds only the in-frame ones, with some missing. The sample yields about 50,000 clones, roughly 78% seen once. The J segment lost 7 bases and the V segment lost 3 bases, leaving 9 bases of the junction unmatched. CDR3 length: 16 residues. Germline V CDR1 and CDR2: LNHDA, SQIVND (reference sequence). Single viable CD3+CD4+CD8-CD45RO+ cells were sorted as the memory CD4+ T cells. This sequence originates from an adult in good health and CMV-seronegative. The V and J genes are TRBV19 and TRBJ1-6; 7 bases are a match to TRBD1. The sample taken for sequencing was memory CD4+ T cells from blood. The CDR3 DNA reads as TGTGCCAGTAGTATTTCCTCGACAGGGAGAAATTCACCCCTCCACTTT. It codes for CASSISSTGRNSPLHF.